This T cell receptor (beta chain) was documented in a study of T cell responses to AZD1222 COVID-19 vaccine. The repertoire was sequenced with immunoSEQ multiplex PCR; TCRdb's copy has only in-frame clones and lacks some. The sample includes 120,000 or so clones, roughly 86% of them seen just once. Study results and caveats: Donors skewed white British and female; clonal diversity was possibly underestimated. The study sampled repertoires only after the peak T cell response.

Concerning this clone: Its antigen is currently unknown.

The sample here was peripheral blood, taken on day 0 of AZD1222 vaccination. This clonotype was obtained from an adult in good health.

The CDR3 sequence is CASSNQGSSYEQYF. In nucleotides, the CDR3 is TGTGCCAGCAGTAATCAGGGGAGCTCCTACGAGCAGTACTTC. V and J are TRBV2 and TRBJ2-7; tentatively, D is TRBD1 (6 bases). The CDR3 runs to 14 residues. Per germline, CDR1 SNHLY and CDR2 FYNNEI. V gave up 5 bases and J gave up 0 bases, with 11 bases separating them. Combining the CDR3 with reference TRBV2 and TRBJ2-7 gives the whole variable domain EPEVTQTPSHQVTQMGQEVILRCVPISNHLYFYWYRQILGQKVEFLVSFYNNEISEKSEIFDDQFSVERPDGSNFTLKIRSTKLEDSAMYFCASSNQGSSYEQYFGPGTRLTVT.